The 5 T cell receptor beta chains below all came from one sample that was sequenced in a study of blood T cell repertoires in COVID-19. Assay used: immunoSEQ multiplex PCR; TCRdb lists only in-frame clones, some missing. There are tens of thousands of clones in the sample; approximately 90% occur only once, and about 1.4% lies in the top ten. Sample: peripheral blood. All receptors derive from a man aged 60 to 75 with acute or convalescent COVID-19.

J is TRBJ1-2 and V is TRBV5-5, with 9 bases that match TRBD1. This CDR3 is built from 17 residues. J gave up 4 bases and V 3 bases, and 13 bases lay outside the gene matches. Germline CDR1 reads SGHKS; CDR2 reads YYEKEE (reference sequence). The CDR3 sequence: CASSSPRQGVGAYGYTF. CDR3 coding DNA: TGTGCCAGCAGCTCGCCTCGACAGGGGGTTGGGGCCTATGGCTACACCTTC.

The rearrangement joins TRBV7-2 to TRBJ2-3; the D gene is possibly TRBD2 (7 bases). CDR1 and CDR2 (germline): SGHTA, FQGNSA. V lost 5 bases to trimming and J lost 4 bases, with 16 bases between them. This CDR3 spans 15 amino acids. The CDR3: CASSPGEGIADTQYF. In DNA, the CDR3 is TGTGCCAGCAGCCCAGGGGAGGGTATCGCAGATACGCAGTATTTT. Supplemented by reference TRBV7-2 and TRBJ2-3, the full variable domain reads GAGVSQSPSNKVTEKGKDVELRCDPISGHTALYWYRQSLGQGLEFLIYFQGNSAPDKSGLPSDRFSAERTGGSVSTLTIQRTQQEDSAVYLCASSPGEGIADTQYFGPGTRLTVL.

The chain is built from TRBV2 and TRBJ2-1, with 12 bases identical to TRBD2. The CDR3 loop spans 15 amino acids. CDR1 and CDR2 from the germline V gene are SNHLY and FYNNEI. V was pared by 6 bases and J by 6 bases, with 6 bases of the junction left unmatched. CDR3 DNA: TGTGCCAGCAGAGCCCTAGCGGGAGGGCCCAATGAGCAGTTCTTC. Protein product: CASRALAGGPNEQFF.

The rearrangement links TRBV20-1 to TRBJ1-1, with D hard to call. CDR1 is DFQATT, CDR2 SNEGSKA, per germline (reference sequence). Trimming pared 4 bases from V and 12 bases from J, leaving 12 bases between. This CDR3 is built from 10 residues. The CDR3 reads CSATHLATFF. The CDR3 nucleotides read TGCAGTGCTACCCACCTAGCCACTTTCTTT.

The chain carries TRBV6-5 and TRBJ2-1; 12 nucleotides agree with TRBD2. This CDR3 is built from 14 residues. The germline V gene encodes CDR1 MNHEY and CDR2 SVGAGI. V dropped 4 bases and J dropped 7; count of bases not matched to a gene: 2. CDR3 in DNA: TGTGCCAGCAGTTTTGGACTAGCGGGAAATGAGCAGTTCTTC. Translation gives CASSFGLAGNEQFF.